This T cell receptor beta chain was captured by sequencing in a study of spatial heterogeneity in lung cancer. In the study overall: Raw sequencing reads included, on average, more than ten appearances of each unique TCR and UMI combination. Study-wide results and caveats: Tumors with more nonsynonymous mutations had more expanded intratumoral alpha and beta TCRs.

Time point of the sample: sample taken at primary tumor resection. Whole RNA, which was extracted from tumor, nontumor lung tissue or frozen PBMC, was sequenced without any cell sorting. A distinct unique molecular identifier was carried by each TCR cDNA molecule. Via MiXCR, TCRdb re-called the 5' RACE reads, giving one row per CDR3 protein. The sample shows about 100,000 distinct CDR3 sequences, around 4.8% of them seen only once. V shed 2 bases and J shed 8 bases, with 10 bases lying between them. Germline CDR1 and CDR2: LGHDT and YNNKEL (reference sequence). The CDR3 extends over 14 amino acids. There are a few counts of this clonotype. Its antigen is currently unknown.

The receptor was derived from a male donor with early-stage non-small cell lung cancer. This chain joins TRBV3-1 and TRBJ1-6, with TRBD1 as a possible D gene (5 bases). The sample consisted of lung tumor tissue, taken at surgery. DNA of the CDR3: TGTGCCAGCAGCCAACAGGGAGGAGATTCACCCCTCCACTTT. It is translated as CASSQQGGDSPLHF.